This T cell receptor beta chain was retrieved from a study of beta chain features in type 1 diabetes. The study, taken as a whole, reports: People with Type 1 diabetes carried modestly yet significantly shorter TCRB CDR3s in all four CD4+ subsets. Within the patient group, naive, central memory and Treg TCRB repertoires appeared more similar to each other than within healthy donors.

This clone was counted only a few times. Its specificity is not known. Germline CDR1 is LGHNA and CDR2 is YNFKEQ. V was clipped by 3 bases and J by 6 bases; unmatched bases: 4. The CDR3 contains 15 residues. Expressed TCRB transcripts were sequenced because the isolated RNA had all been reverse transcribed beforehand. Profiling relied on immunoSEQ multiplex PCR, and the TCRdb table lists in-frame clones only, not all of them. The data contain a few hundred thousand clones, around 13% of them seen just once; the ten biggest clones take up approximately 0.01%. Material: naive CD4+ T cells from blood. V is TRBV4-2 and J is TRBJ1-4; 10 bases agree with TRBD1. The source of this sequence is a young woman with type 1 diabetes. In DNA form, the CDR3 reads TGTGCCAGCAGCCAGCCTGGGACAGGGGATGAAAAACTGTTTTTT. Translated: CASSQPGTGDEKLFF.